This record concerns one T cell receptor beta chain sequence. This sample is drawn from a study of blood T cell repertoires in COVID-19. Trimming removed 1 base at V and 3 bases at J, with 13 bases between. The CDR3 spans 16 residues. Germline V gene lookup returns CDR1 SGHRS and CDR2 YFSETQ. The method was immunoSEQ multiplex PCR; TCRdb's version includes in-frame clones alone and lacks a portion of them. This table has 45,000 to 60,000 clones, around nine tenths appearing once. This sequence was found in a man aged 55 to 70 with acute or convalescent COVID-19. V gene TRBV5-1 combines with J gene TRBJ2-2; perhaps TRBD2 as D (6 bases). The sequenced sample was peripheral blood. The CDR3 region is CASSLFPGVDTGELFF. In DNA form, the CDR3 reads TGCGCCAGCAGCTTGTTTCCGGGGGTCGACACCGGGGAGCTGTTTTTT. Full variable domain (missing parts from reference TRBV5-1 and TRBJ2-2): KAGVTQTPRYLIKTRGQQVTLSCSPISGHRSVSWYQQTPGQGLQFLFEYFSETQRNKGNFPGRFSGRQFSNSRSEMNVSTLELGDSALYLCASSLFPGVDTGELFFGEGSRLTVL.